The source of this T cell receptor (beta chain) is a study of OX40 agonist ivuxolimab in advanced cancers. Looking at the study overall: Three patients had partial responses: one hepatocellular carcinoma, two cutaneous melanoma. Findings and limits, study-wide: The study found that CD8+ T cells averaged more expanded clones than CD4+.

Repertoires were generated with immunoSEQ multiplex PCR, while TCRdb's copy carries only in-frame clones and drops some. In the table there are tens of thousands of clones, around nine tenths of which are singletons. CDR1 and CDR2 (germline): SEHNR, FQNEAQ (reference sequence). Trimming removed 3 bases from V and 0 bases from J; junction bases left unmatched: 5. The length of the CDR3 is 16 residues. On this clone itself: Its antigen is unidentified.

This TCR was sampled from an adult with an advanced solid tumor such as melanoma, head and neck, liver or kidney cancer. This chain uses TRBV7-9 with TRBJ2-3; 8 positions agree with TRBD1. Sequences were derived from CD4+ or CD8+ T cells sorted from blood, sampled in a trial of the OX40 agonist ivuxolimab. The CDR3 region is CASSLGGQVSTDTQYF. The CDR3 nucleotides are TGTGCCAGCAGCTTGGGGGGACAGGTTAGCACAGATACGCAGTATTTT.